Shown below are 8 T cell receptor beta chains from a single sample sequenced in a study of glioma-infiltrating T cells after dendritic cell vaccination. Assay: immunoSEQ multiplex PCR; the TCRdb copy retains only in-frame clones and omits some. The sample carries 90,000 to 95,000 clones, 75% to 85% recorded once. Time point specified: after dendritic cell vaccination, including at tumor progression/relapse. The input for sequencing was blood, taken after dendritic cell vaccination. Receptor source: a human donor with glioblastoma.

The rearrangement uses TRBV6-5 and TRBJ2-1, with 10 bases matching TRBD1. CDR1 is MNHEY and CDR2 is SVGAGI in the germline V gene. The CDR3 spans 14 residues. V dropped 9 bases and J dropped 8; count of bases not matched to a gene: 10. CDR3 nucleotide sequence: TGTGCCAGTCTCCGGGGACAGGGGTCCGATGAGCAGTTCTTC. It is translated as CASLRGQGSDEQFF.

This sequence joins TRBV18 and TRBJ1-5, with D possibly TRBD1 on 5 matching bases. Trimming took off 2 bases at V and 4 bases at J, with 15 bases between the two ends. CDR3 length: 16 residues. Germline CDR1 reads KGHSH; CDR2 reads LQKENI. The DNA for the CDR3 is TGTGCCAGCTCACCAACCGCCCAGGGTAGGAATCAGCCCCAGCATTTT. Translation: CASSPTAQGRNQPQHF.

The CDR3 loop is CASQARTDSNQPQHF. The CDR3 region has the DNA TGTGCCAGTCAGGCGAGGACAGATAGCAATCAGCCCCAGCATTTT. V is TRBV19 and J is TRBJ1-5; D possibly corresponds to TRBD1 (6 bases). The V gene's germline CDR1 is LNHDA and CDR2 SQIVND (reference sequence). V was pared by 8 bases and J by 0 bases, with 14 bases between. The CDR3 covers 15 residues.

The V gene is TRBV2, the J gene TRBJ2-7; a weak D match, TRBD2 (6 bases). The CDR3 runs 14 residues. V was shortened by 5 bases and J by 5 bases, with 16 bases between the two germline ends. CDR1 and CDR2 from the germline V gene are SNHLY and FYNNEI. The CDR3 spells CASSRDSVINEQYF. The CDR3 coding sequence is TGTGCCAGCAGTAGGGACTCTGTGATCAACGAGCAGTACTTC.

The V call is TRBV4-2, the J call TRBJ1-1; D unclear. CDR1 is LGHNA, CDR2 YNFKEQ, per germline. The CDR3 has 18 residues. V shed 2 bases and J shed 1 base, with 20 bases lying between them. CDR3 in amino acids: CASSQSIGRSPTNTEAFF. The CDR3 region has the DNA TGTGCCAGCAGCCAATCTATTGGGAGGAGTCCAACGAACACTGAAGCTTTCTTT.

The chain combines TRBV2 with TRBJ2-5, with a tentative D call TRBD2 (5 bases). The ends were cut back, 8 bases at V and 0 bases at J, with 10 bases in the middle. Germline CDR1 is SNHLY and CDR2 is FYNNEI. This CDR3 is 13 amino acids long. CDR3 sequence reads: CASLRGNQETQYF. In nucleotides, the CDR3 is TGTGCCAGCCTCCGGGGAAACCAAGAGACCCAGTACTTC.

The gene calls are TRBV5-1 and TRBJ1-2; D call uncertain. This CDR3 is built from 14 residues. The V gene's germline CDR1 is SGHRS and CDR2 YFSETQ. V lost 5 bases and J 2 bases, leaving 13 bases between the germline ends. Written as DNA, the CDR3 is TGCGCCAGCAGAGTGGCAGGCTTGAACTATGGCTACACCTTC. Its protein is CASRVAGLNYGYTF.

The chain combines TRBV7-2 with TRBJ1-6; TRBD1 might be the D (6 bases). This CDR3 has 14 amino acids. V shed 5 bases and J shed 9 bases, with 14 bases lying between them. The germline V gene encodes CDR1 SGHTA and CDR2 FQGNSA. The CDR3 reads CASSPRGGGSPLHF. The CDR3 bases are TGTGCCAGCAGCCCCCGGGGAGGGGGTTCACCCCTCCACTTT. Full variable domain (remainder filled in from reference TRBV7-2 and TRBJ1-6): GAGVSQSPSNKVTEKGKDVELRCDPISGHTALYWYRQSLGQGLEFLIYFQGNSAPDKSGLPSDRFSAERTGGSVSTLTIQRTQQEDSAVYLCASSPRGGGSPLHFGNGTRLTVT.